The rows below give T cell receptor beta chains drawn from one sample of a study of blood T cell repertoires in COVID-19. Produced via immunoSEQ multiplex PCR; TCRdb's table is partial and in-frame only. Among 120,000 or so clones listed, about 70% were seen once. The sequenced sample was peripheral blood. These receptors came from a woman in her seventies with acute or convalescent COVID-19. The CDR3 runs from the conserved cysteine through the conserved F or W. The D gene is left open where the match is weak. Part of the rows lack a size; the others show once, few, many or a class for expanded clones.

abundance,v_gene,d_gene,len,j_gene,CDR3nt,CDR3aa
-,TRBV9,-,15,TRBJ2-5,TGTGCCAGCAGCGTAGGGCCCCGGACTGAAGAGACCCAGTACTTC,CASSVGPRTEETQYF
-,TRBV28,-,15,TRBJ1-2,TGTGCCAGCTCGAGAGCGCATGGAGGCCGAGGTGGCTACACCTTC,CASSRAHGGRGGYTF
-,TRBV6-2/TRBV6-3,-,13,TRBJ2-1,TGTGCCAGCAGTTATCAGACTGCTAGTGAGCAGTTCTTC,CASSYQTASEQFF
-,TRBV5-1,TRBD2,14,TRBJ2-2,TGCGCCAGCACCCGAGAGGGAGGGACCGGGGAGCTGTTTTTT,CASTREGGTGELFF
-,TRBV5-6,TRBD2,15,TRBJ2-5,TGTGCCAGCAGCTTTACTAGCGGGGGGCAAGAGACCCAGTACTTC,CASSFTSGGQETQYF
-,TRBV12-5,TRBD1,13,TRBJ2-5,TGTGCTAGTGGTTTGGGACAGGGAGAGACCCAGTACTTC,CASGLGQGETQYF
-,TRBV28,-,15,TRBJ1-4,TGTGCCAGCAGTTTACTCGGGACTTCTCGAGAAAAACTGTTTTTT,CASSLLGTSREKLFF
-,TRBV5-1,TRBD1,14,TRBJ1-1,TGCGCCAGCAGATCAAGACAGGGGAACACTGAAGCTTTCTTT,CASRSRQGNTEAFF
-,TRBV15,-,15,TRBJ2-1,TGTGCCACCAGCAGAGATCCTAGCGAATACAATGAGCAGTTCTTC,CATSRDPSEYNEQFF
-,TRBV11-3,-,13,TRBJ2-5,TGTGCCAGCGCTCGGGACTTCCAAGAGACCCAGTACTTC,CASARDFQETQYF
-,TRBV19,-,14,TRBJ2-2,TGTGCCAGTAGCCTTGCACAGAACACCGGGGAGCTGTTTTTT,CASSLAQNTGELFF
-,TRBV3-1/TRBV3-2,TRBD1,16,TRBJ2-6,TGTGCCAGCAGCCTTGAGGGGGCAGTTGGGGCCAACGTCCTGACTTTC,CASSLEGAVGANVLTF
-,TRBV5-1,-,15,TRBJ2-1,TGCGCCAGCAGCTTAACAACCGGGATCTCCAATGAGCAGTTCTTC,CASSLTTGISNEQFF
-,TRBV9,-,15,TRBJ2-1,TGTGCCAGCAGCGCTAGCCTAAGCTCCTACAATGAGCAGTTCTTC,CASSASLSSYNEQFF
once,TRBV19,-,16,TRBJ1-2,TGTGCCAGTAGTATAGATCGGCACAGGTTAACCTATGGCTACACCTTC,CASSIDRHRLTYGYTF
once,TRBV9,TRBD1,15,TRBJ1-4,TGTGCCAGCAGCTATCGACAGGGACGTAATGAAAAACTGTTTTTT,CASSYRQGRNEKLFF
few,TRBV9,TRBD1,13,TRBJ2-7,TGTGCCAGCAGTCGACAGGGGTTCAACGAGCAGTACTTC,CASSRQGFNEQYF
few,TRBV2,-,12,TRBJ1-4,TGTGCCAGCAGGGTTGGCAATGAAAAACTGTTTTTT,CASRVGNEKLFF
-,TRBV9,TRBD1,17,TRBJ1-6,TGTGCCAGCAGCGTAGGAGGGACAGGGATTAGGGAGTCACCCCTCCACTTT,CASSVGGTGIRESPLHF
-,TRBV11-2,TRBD1,14,TRBJ1-2,TGTGCCAGCAGCCCGGGGACAGGGAACTATGGCTACACCTTC,CASSPGTGNYGYTF
-,TRBV19,-,12,TRBJ1-2,TGTGCCAGTATCGGAGGGATGGGCGTCCACACCTTC,CASIGGMGVHTF
-,TRBV7-9,TRBD1,15,TRBJ1-2,TGTGCCAGCAGCCACGACAGGGGGCGCGTTGGGGGCTACACCTTC,CASSHDRGRVGGYTF
-,TRBV5-6,-,15,TRBJ1-4,TGTGCCAGCAGCTCGCAGGGTGCAACTAATGAAAAACTGTTTTTT,CASSSQGATNEKLFF
-,TRBV27,-,17,TRBJ2-2,TGTGCCAGCAGTTTATCGTGGGGACACGCGAACACCGGGGAGCTGTTTTTT,CASSLSWGHANTGELFF
few,TRBV7-9,-,14,TRBJ1-4,TGTGCCAGCAGCTTAGGAGGGTGGGGTGAAAAACTGTTTTTT,CASSLGGWGEKLFF
once,TRBV6-5,-,13,TRBJ1-4,TGTGCCAGCAGGCGAACAGGGAATCTATCACTGTTTTTT,CASRRTGNLSLFF
-,TRBV7-9,TRBD2,15,TRBJ2-2,TGTGCCAGCAGCTTGGGGCTAGCGGTCACCGGGGAGCTGTTTTTT,CASSLGLAVTGELFF
once,TRBV2,-,14,TRBJ1-5,TGTGCCAGCAGTGAAATTCGGACAGATCAGCCCCAGCATTTT,CASSEIRTDQPQHF
-,TRBV5-5,TRBD2,15,TRBJ2-7,TGTGCCAGCAGTCTGACTAGCGGGAGATCCTACGAGCAGTACTTC,CASSLTSGRSYEQYF
many,TRBV19,-,13,TRBJ1-2,TGTGCCAGTAGTACGGTTCAGGGGTATGGCTACACCTTC,CASSTVQGYGYTF
-,TRBV28,TRBD1,15,TRBJ1-5,TGTGCCAGCAGCCCGACAGGGGGGGCGAATCAGCCCCAGCATTTT,CASSPTGGANQPQHF
-,TRBV5-1,TRBD2,17,TRBJ2-1,TGCGCCAGCAGCTTTTTGTTGTTAGGGGAGGGCGTCAATGAGCAGTTCTTC,CASSFLLLGEGVNEQFF
many,TRBV6-1,TRBD2,15,TRBJ2-1,TGTGCCAGCAGTGAAACTAGCGGGGGCCTCGGTGAGCAGTTCTTC,CASSETSGGLGEQFF
-,TRBV6-5,-,15,TRBJ2-3,TGTGCCAGCTTGACTAGCAAGGGGGGGGGCGATACGCAGTATTTT,CASLTSKGGGDTQYF
-,TRBV30,TRBD2,15,TRBJ2-1,TGTGCCTGGAGTGTAGGGCTAGCGGGATCTGTTGAGCAGTTCTTC,CAWSVGLAGSVEQFF
-,TRBV5-1,-,16,TRBJ1-2,TGCGCCAGCAGCTTGGAGCCGGGGGGCGCCGGCTATGGCTACACCTTC,CASSLEPGGAGYGYTF
-,TRBV5-1,TRBD1,15,TRBJ2-5,TGCGCCAGCAGCTTGGTCCAGGGGGCGGGAAAGACCCAGTACTTC,CASSLVQGAGKTQYF
once,TRBV7-4,TRBD1,15,TRBJ2-3,TGTGCCAGCAGCTCGAAACAGGGGCTAGGGGATACGCAGTATTTT,CASSSKQGLGDTQYF
few,TRBV15,-,15,TRBJ2-1,TGTGCCACCAGCAGAGATCCGGCGGGGATAAATGAGCAGTTCTTC,CATSRDPAGINEQFF
-,TRBV7-9,-,12,TRBJ1-5,TGTGCCAGCAGTGGAGGAACTCAGCCCCAGCATTTT,CASSGGTQPQHF